This is a list of T cell receptor beta chains from one sample in a study of identical twins. TCRdb reprocessed the 5' RACE reads with MiXCR, giving one entry per CDR3 protein. Here the sample spans 750,000 to 950,000 distinct CDR3 sequences, 9% to 15% being singletons. Separately, the same data were catalogued under a study of yellow fever vaccine responses in identical twins.

What was sequenced was PBMCs. These receptors were collected from a young woman in good health. Both conserved end residues are trimmed from each CDR3. Clone sizes are given selectively: once, few, many, or a class where the clone is expanded.

.,TRBJ2-5,TRBV6-5,ASSSPGVETQY
few,TRBJ2-1,TRBV28,ASRPTRGWNEQF
few,TRBJ1-4,TRBV12-3/TRBV12-4,ASSRGIEKLF
many,TRBJ1-1,TRBV12-3/TRBV12-4,ASSSGTAEAF
many,TRBJ1-5,TRBV20-1,SAHSPGQGNQPQH
few,TRBJ2-1,TRBV14,ASSQEYLADSYNEQF
.,TRBJ2-2,TRBV28,ASRRTRVGTGELF
.,TRBJ2-7,TRBV18,ASSPPALHEQY
.,TRBJ2-1,TRBV3-1,ASSHGRVRLSYNEQF
few,TRBJ1-1,TRBV5-1,ASSAQDRGTEAF
many,TRBJ2-7,TRBV28,ASSFASGGSYEQY
.,TRBJ2-5,TRBV5-1,ASGSGGGDQETQY
many,TRBJ2-7,TRBV10-3,AISKLAPTGEQY
few,TRBJ2-7,TRBV7-2,ASSLVSAGASEQY
many,TRBJ2-7,TRBV7-8,ASSLIQNSYEQY
few,TRBJ2-2,TRBV2,ASSGEVTGELF
few,TRBJ1-4,TRBV12-3/TRBV12-4,ASSSASPDFEKLF
few,TRBJ2-7,TRBV7-2,ASSLGRTGPQVYEQY
.,TRBJ2-3,TRBV7-8,ASSLITYTDTQY
.,TRBJ2-2,TRBV12-3/TRBV12-4,ASSFERTGELF
.,TRBJ1-2,TRBV10-2,ASSDGYGYT
many,TRBJ2-2,TRBV4-1,ASSQGGGGELF
.,TRBJ2-1,TRBV10-3,AMGAKPYEQF
few,TRBJ2-1,TRBV21-1,ASSKMRGRSYNEQF
.,TRBJ2-2,TRBV15,ATSRDLANTGELF
many,TRBJ1-2,TRBV6-5,ASSYSTGNYGYT
few,TRBJ2-1,TRBV24-1,ATSETGGNEQF
.,TRBJ2-1,TRBV28,ASSFTRTHSSYNEQF
many,TRBJ2-5,TRBV4-1,ASSQDGKTQY
.,TRBJ2-1,TRBV6-1,ASTKGRVNEQF
few,TRBJ2-7,TRBV7-9,ASSLPGSHYEQY
.,TRBJ1-1,TRBV20-1,SARDGGPGTTEAF
.,TRBJ1-2,TRBV20-1,SARDTDLYGYT
.,TRBJ1-6,TRBV20-1,CARVVSGTGNSPLH
.,TRBJ1-2,TRBV12-3/TRBV12-4,ASSFGGGTNYGYT
many,TRBJ1-1,TRBV5-4,ASSLGGQLNTEAF
many,TRBJ1-5,TRBV5-1,ASSRLRDIWTIWSNQPQH
few,TRBJ2-1,TRBV12-3/TRBV12-4,ASSPKRGGYNEQF
.,TRBJ1-4,TRBV10-2,ASKPDSATNEKLF
few,TRBJ2-2,TRBV5-1,ASSLDREFGELF
few,TRBJ2-1,TRBV10-1,ASSESIPGGNEQF
.,TRBJ1-6,TRBV6-1,ASSRAAQGYNSPLH
.,TRBJ2-7,TRBV28,ASSTRGLSTYEQY
.,TRBJ1-5,TRBV12-3/TRBV12-4,ASSKVGPYSNQPQH
few,TRBJ1-1,TRBV5-1,ASCKGSNTEAF
few,TRBJ2-7,TRBV11-1,ASSLMTSGSYEQY
many,TRBJ1-6,TRBV9,ASSPRDSGSPLH